The clone carrying this TCR beta chain was detected ten times or more. What it recognizes is unknown. Germline CDR1 reads MNHEY; CDR2 reads SVGAGI. V was clipped by 0 bases and J by 6 bases; unmatched bases: 8. This CDR3 is 15 amino acids long. The template was RNA from unsorted bulk tissue. Newly diagnosed lung cancer patients had thoracic surgery in China, August–late 2014, without prior chemotherapy. A modified ARM-PCR protocol with three rounds of nested PCR amplified TCRbeta. TCRdb re-analysed the multiplex PCR reads in MiXCR, keeping a single row per CDR3 protein. The profile shows 200,000 or so distinct CDR3 sequences, about two thirds of them singletons. This sample stems from a study of tumor and adjacent non-tumor tissue in lung cancer. Across the study: Patients comprised roughly 12 adenocarcinoma, 2 squamous cell carcinoma and 1 small cell lung cancer.

Findings of the study overall: In normal lung, the top 100 clones were significantly more dominant than in tumor. Significantly higher TCR diversity was found in tumor than normal lung.

Sequencing was performed on lung tumor tissue. The chain joins TRBV6-5 to TRBJ2-7; 7 nucleotides align to TRBD1. This clonotype was obtained from a man aged 55 to 70 with non-small cell lung cancer. This CDR3 is CASSYSGTDLREQYF. The CDR3 DNA reads as TGTGCCAGCAGTTACTCCGGGACAGACCTTCGCGAGCAGTACTTC.